This TCR beta chain was recovered during a study of cytomegalovirus exposure and HLA in healthy donors. Primers included in the PCR were 60 Vbeta and 13 Jbeta primers. TCRdb keeps only in-frame clones here, not all; method: immunoSEQ multiplex PCR. The sample is made up of 140,000 or so clones, and the top ten hold about 0.96% of it. Notes on the study in general: The majority of TCR sequences were rare, yet some public TCRs appeared in many donors.

CDR3 size: 15 residues. Trimming took 6 bases from V and 1 from J, leaving 15 bases between them. Germline CDR1 and CDR2: MNHEY and SVGAGI. Details on this clone: No antigen is known for it.

Sequencing used PBMCs. The chain has TRBV6-5 and TRBJ1-1; maybe TRBD1 (5 bases). This clonotype was sampled from a male donor in good health and CMV-seronegative. The CDR3 bases are TGTGCCAGCAGACTGACGGACATTAAGAACACTGAAGCTTTCTTT. The encoded protein is CASRLTDIKNTEAFF.